This is a list of T cell receptor beta chains from one sample in a study of blood T cell repertoires in COVID-19. Sequenced by immunoSEQ multiplex PCR; TCRdb stores in-frame clones only, minus some. The sample lists about 160,000 clones, 82% occurring once. Material for sequencing was peripheral blood. The receptors stem from a woman of 80 years or more with active or convalescent COVID-19. Both conserved end residues are part of each CDR3. A D gene is named only where the DNA matches it firmly. Size values are once, few and many counts, or a class for expanded clones, and some rows have none.

d_gene: NA; j_gene: TRBJ1-6; abundance: NA; v_gene: TRBV30; CDR3nt: TGTGCCTGGACCCGGGGAGGGGAAAATTCACCCCTCCACTTT; CDR3aa: CAWTRGGENSPLHF
d_gene: NA; j_gene: TRBJ2-2; abundance: NA; v_gene: TRBV6-7; CDR3nt: TGTGCCAGCAGAATCTGCGGGGAGCTGTTTTTT; CDR3aa: CASRICGELFF
d_gene: TRBD2; j_gene: TRBJ2-7; abundance: NA; v_gene: TRBV5-1; CDR3nt: TGCGCCAGCAGCTCCCAGCCCGCCTCTAGCGGGAGTTCCTACGAGCAGTACTTC; CDR3aa: CASSSQPASSGSSYEQYF
d_gene: NA; j_gene: TRBJ2-5; abundance: NA; v_gene: TRBV5-1; CDR3nt: TGCGCCAGCAGCTTGGCCTTAGCGGCACAAGAGACCCAGTACTTC; CDR3aa: CASSLALAAQETQYF
d_gene: TRBD2; j_gene: TRBJ2-7; abundance: NA; v_gene: TRBV10-3; CDR3nt: TGTGCCATCAGTGAGGTGGCGGGAGTCTACTACGAGCAGTACTTC; CDR3aa: CAISEVAGVYYEQYF
d_gene: TRBD1; j_gene: TRBJ2-7; abundance: NA; v_gene: TRBV7-7; CDR3nt: TGTGCCAGCAGCTCGACCGCGCCCGGGACAGGGGGCGAGCAGTACTTC; CDR3aa: CASSSTAPGTGGEQYF
d_gene: NA; j_gene: TRBJ2-5; abundance: NA; v_gene: TRBV10-3; CDR3nt: TGTGCCATCAGTGATTATAGACAGCAAGAGACCCAGTACTTC; CDR3aa: CAISDYRQQETQYF
d_gene: NA; j_gene: TRBJ1-5; abundance: NA; v_gene: TRBV19; CDR3nt: TGTGCCAGTAGTATCGAGTCTTCGGGCAATCAGCCCCAGCATTTT; CDR3aa: CASSIESSGNQPQHF
d_gene: NA; j_gene: TRBJ1-4; abundance: NA; v_gene: TRBV3-1/TRBV3-2; CDR3nt: TGTGCCAGCAGCCAAGGGGTAGCGATGGTCGATGAAAAACTGTTTTTT; CDR3aa: CASSQGVAMVDEKLFF
d_gene: NA; j_gene: TRBJ1-6; abundance: NA; v_gene: TRBV19; CDR3nt: TGTGCCAGTACCCTAGATTACGGGGATTCACCCCTCCACTTT; CDR3aa: CASTLDYGDSPLHF
d_gene: NA; j_gene: TRBJ2-3; abundance: NA; v_gene: TRBV28; CDR3nt: TGTGCCAGCAGCAACTACCGGGACTTGCAGTATTTT; CDR3aa: CASSNYRDLQYF
d_gene: NA; j_gene: TRBJ1-1; abundance: few; v_gene: TRBV2; CDR3nt: TGTGCCAGCAGGACAGACAGGAACACTGAAGCTTTCTTT; CDR3aa: CASRTDRNTEAFF
d_gene: TRBD2; j_gene: TRBJ2-4; abundance: NA; v_gene: TRBV7-2; CDR3nt: TGTGCCAGCAGTATCCGGACTAGCGGGATCAATCTTCAGTACTTC; CDR3aa: CASSIRTSGINLQYF
d_gene: NA; j_gene: TRBJ2-5; abundance: NA; v_gene: TRBV18; CDR3nt: TGTGCCAGCTCACCGAGGCAAGAGACCCAGTACTTC; CDR3aa: CASSPRQETQYF
d_gene: NA; j_gene: TRBJ2-7; abundance: NA; v_gene: TRBV5-8; CDR3nt: TGTGCCAGCAGCTTTGGGCATAACTACGAGCAGTACTTC; CDR3aa: CASSFGHNYEQYF
d_gene: TRBD1; j_gene: TRBJ2-2; abundance: NA; v_gene: TRBV5-5; CDR3nt: TGTGCCAGCAGCTTGGTGTTCCAGGGGGCGGGCGGGGAGCTGTTTTTT; CDR3aa: CASSLVFQGAGGELFF
d_gene: TRBD2; j_gene: TRBJ2-2; abundance: NA; v_gene: TRBV10-1; CDR3nt: TGCGCCAGCAGTGAGACCCCTAGCGGGACGACCGGGGAGCTGTTTTTT; CDR3aa: CASSETPSGTTGELFF
d_gene: NA; j_gene: TRBJ1-1; abundance: NA; v_gene: TRBV6-5; CDR3nt: TGTGCCAGCAGTTACCTGGGGAGTACTGAAGCTTTCTTT; CDR3aa: CASSYLGSTEAFF
d_gene: NA; j_gene: TRBJ1-4; abundance: NA; v_gene: TRBV2; CDR3nt: TGTGCCAGTAGAGCCGGACGGACTTGGAATGAAAAACTGTTTTTT; CDR3aa: CASRAGRTWNEKLFF
d_gene: NA; j_gene: TRBJ2-2; abundance: NA; v_gene: TRBV11-2; CDR3nt: TGTGCCAGCAGCTTTAGGAGGTCTACCGGGGAGCTGTTTTTT; CDR3aa: CASSFRRSTGELFF
d_gene: TRBD1; j_gene: TRBJ1-1; abundance: NA; v_gene: TRBV4-1; CDR3nt: TGCGCCAGCAGCCAAGATGACAGGGCGGAAGCTTTCTTT; CDR3aa: CASSQDDRAEAFF
d_gene: TRBD2; j_gene: TRBJ2-7; abundance: NA; v_gene: TRBV18; CDR3nt: TGTGCCAGCTCACCATCTCCCGGTAGTGCGGGAGCATCTTACGAGCAGTACTTC; CDR3aa: CASSPSPGSAGASYEQYF
d_gene: TRBD2; j_gene: TRBJ2-1; abundance: NA; v_gene: TRBV7-3; CDR3nt: TGTGCCAGCAGTTGGGGACTAGACAATGAGCAGTTCTTC; CDR3aa: CASSWGLDNEQFF
d_gene: NA; j_gene: TRBJ1-2; abundance: NA; v_gene: TRBV5-1; CDR3nt: TGCGCCAGCAGCTTGGCGGACGGACTCTATGGCTACACCTTC; CDR3aa: CASSLADGLYGYTF
d_gene: NA; j_gene: TRBJ2-5; abundance: NA; v_gene: TRBV3-1/TRBV3-2; CDR3nt: TGTGCCAGCAGCCAAGAAAGTAGGGGGGAGACCCAGTACTTC; CDR3aa: CASSQESRGETQYF
d_gene: TRBD1; j_gene: TRBJ2-2; abundance: once; v_gene: TRBV18; CDR3nt: TGTGCCAGCTCACGAACTCCGACAGGGTCGGGCGGGGAGCTGTTTTTT; CDR3aa: CASSRTPTGSGGELFF
d_gene: NA; j_gene: TRBJ2-7; abundance: few; v_gene: TRBV14; CDR3nt: TGTGCCAGCAGCCGAGGGTACGAGCAGTACTTC; CDR3aa: CASSRGYEQYF
d_gene: TRBD2; j_gene: TRBJ2-1; abundance: NA; v_gene: TRBV7-2; CDR3nt: TGTGCCAGCAGCTTAGTAGCGGGAGGGCCAGTTTCCTACAATGAGCAGTTCTTC; CDR3aa: CASSLVAGGPVSYNEQFF
d_gene: TRBD2; j_gene: TRBJ2-5; abundance: NA; v_gene: TRBV5-6; CDR3nt: TGTGCCAGCAGCCCCGGGACTAGCATTGAAGAGACCCAGTACTTC; CDR3aa: CASSPGTSIEETQYF
d_gene: TRBD1; j_gene: TRBJ2-7; abundance: NA; v_gene: TRBV7-9; CDR3nt: TGTGCCAGCAGCTCCGGACAGGGTAGCTCCTACGAGCAGTACTTC; CDR3aa: CASSSGQGSSYEQYF
d_gene: NA; j_gene: TRBJ2-1; abundance: NA; v_gene: TRBV7-6; CDR3nt: TGTGCCAGCAGCGACGGGACACCCACCTACAATGAGCAGTTCTTC; CDR3aa: CASSDGTPTYNEQFF
d_gene: TRBD2; j_gene: TRBJ2-5; abundance: NA; v_gene: TRBV2; CDR3nt: TGTGCCAGCAGTGAATATCTAGCGGGAGTCGGAGAGACCCAGTACTTC; CDR3aa: CASSEYLAGVGETQYF
d_gene: NA; j_gene: TRBJ2-3; abundance: NA; v_gene: TRBV7-3; CDR3nt: TGTGCCAGCAGCTTAATGGCAGGGAGCACAGATACGCAGTATTTT; CDR3aa: CASSLMAGSTDTQYF
d_gene: TRBD1; j_gene: TRBJ1-1; abundance: few; v_gene: TRBV5-1; CDR3nt: TGCGCCAGCAGCTGGGGACAGGTCGTGAACACTGAAGCTTTCTTT; CDR3aa: CASSWGQVVNTEAFF
d_gene: TRBD1; j_gene: TRBJ1-4; abundance: NA; v_gene: TRBV10-3; CDR3nt: TGTGCCATCAGTGCAGTCGGGGCAGGGGGCTACGAAAAACTGTTTTTT; CDR3aa: CAISAVGAGGYEKLFF
d_gene: NA; j_gene: TRBJ2-7; abundance: NA; v_gene: TRBV7-3; CDR3nt: TGTGCCAGCAGCTTAGGTCCGGGAGATTACGAGCAGTACTTC; CDR3aa: CASSLGPGDYEQYF
d_gene: TRBD1; j_gene: TRBJ2-4; abundance: NA; v_gene: TRBV30; CDR3nt: TGTGCCTGGAGTGCTACAGGGGGAATAAGCGACATTCAGTACTTC; CDR3aa: CAWSATGGISDIQYF
d_gene: NA; j_gene: TRBJ1-4; abundance: NA; v_gene: TRBV10-1; CDR3nt: TGCGCCAGCAGTGAGTCTGAAGGATTGACAGGTGAAAAACTGTTTTTT; CDR3aa: CASSESEGLTGEKLFF
d_gene: NA; j_gene: TRBJ1-2; abundance: NA; v_gene: TRBV11-2; CDR3nt: TGTGCCAGCAGCCAAGACAGCACTAACTATGGCTACACCTTC; CDR3aa: CASSQDSTNYGYTF
d_gene: NA; j_gene: TRBJ1-6; abundance: NA; v_gene: TRBV5-1; CDR3nt: TGCGCCAGCAGCTTCGGGACTGACGATAATTCACCCCTCCACTTT; CDR3aa: CASSFGTDDNSPLHF
d_gene: NA; j_gene: TRBJ2-1; abundance: NA; v_gene: TRBV7-9; CDR3nt: TGTGCCAGCAGCCAACAGGGACCAACCTACAATGAGCAGTTCTTC; CDR3aa: CASSQQGPTYNEQFF
d_gene: NA; j_gene: TRBJ2-1; abundance: NA; v_gene: TRBV7-7; CDR3nt: TGTGCTAGCAGCTTAGCTCGGGACTCCTACAATGAGCAGTTCTTC; CDR3aa: CASSLARDSYNEQFF
d_gene: NA; j_gene: TRBJ1-3; abundance: NA; v_gene: TRBV9; CDR3nt: TGTGCCAGCAGCCTTTACGGGGGGTCGGGAAACACCATATATTTT; CDR3aa: CASSLYGGSGNTIYF
d_gene: TRBD1; j_gene: TRBJ2-2; abundance: NA; v_gene: TRBV6-5; CDR3nt: TGTGCCAGCCTCCCGACAGGGGACACCGGGGAGCTGTTTTTT; CDR3aa: CASLPTGDTGELFF
d_gene: TRBD1; j_gene: TRBJ1-4; abundance: NA; v_gene: TRBV5-1; CDR3nt: TGCGCCAGCAGCCCTCCAGGGGGGAGAGAAAAACTGTTTTTT; CDR3aa: CASSPPGGREKLFF
d_gene: TRBD2; j_gene: TRBJ2-1; abundance: NA; v_gene: TRBV6-5; CDR3nt: TGTGCCAGCCAAACCGGGAGGGCCTCCAATGAGCAGTTCTTC; CDR3aa: CASQTGRASNEQFF
d_gene: NA; j_gene: TRBJ1-4; abundance: NA; v_gene: TRBV4-1; CDR3nt: TGCGCCAGCAGCCAAGGGGCCTCTAATGAAAAACTGTTTTTT; CDR3aa: CASSQGASNEKLFF
d_gene: TRBD1; j_gene: TRBJ1-2; abundance: NA; v_gene: TRBV5-5; CDR3nt: TGTGCCAGCAGTTCCGGACAGGGCCTACCCTATGGCTACACCTTC; CDR3aa: CASSSGQGLPYGYTF
d_gene: TRBD1; j_gene: TRBJ1-1; abundance: NA; v_gene: TRBV7-9; CDR3nt: TGTGCCAGCAGCTCCCAGGGGGCGGGCCTTGAAGCTTTCTTT; CDR3aa: CASSSQGAGLEAFF
d_gene: TRBD2; j_gene: TRBJ2-3; abundance: NA; v_gene: TRBV11-1; CDR3nt: TGTGCCAGCAGCTTACGAAACGGGAGGGATACGCAGTATTTT; CDR3aa: CASSLRNGRDTQYF
d_gene: NA; j_gene: TRBJ2-7; abundance: NA; v_gene: TRBV12-2; CDR3nt: TGTGCAAGTTTGTCGAACCCAGGGACTAGCGGGACCTCTCAGCCCTACGAGCAGTACTTC; CDR3aa: CASLSNPGTSGTSQPYEQYF
d_gene: NA; j_gene: TRBJ1-1; abundance: NA; v_gene: TRBV18; CDR3nt: TGTGCCAGCTCATATTCAGAGGACACTGAAGCTTTCTTT; CDR3aa: CASSYSEDTEAFF
d_gene: NA; j_gene: TRBJ1-5; abundance: NA; v_gene: TRBV18; CDR3nt: TGTGCCAGCTCTCCGAGGGCGCAGGCACGGAATCAGCCCCAGCATTTT; CDR3aa: CASSPRAQARNQPQHF
d_gene: NA; j_gene: TRBJ1-1; abundance: NA; v_gene: TRBV28; CDR3nt: TGTGCGGCGCGGGGCACTGAAGCTTTCTTT; CDR3aa: CAARGTEAFF